This T cell receptor beta chain came from a study of post-analysis software for immune sequencing data. On the study more broadly: Included among the disease courses, which were recorded for the cohort, were relapsing-remitting, secondary progressive and progressive-relapsing multiple sclerosis. Study findings and constraints: Several TRBV segments were more frequent in patients than controls; TRBV5-6, TRBV5-1 and TRBV20-1 belonged to this group. The F measure placed samples prepared in the same batch into strongly shared clusters. Controls showed significantly higher normalized Chao1 diversity than did multiple sclerosis patients.

Germline V lookup: CDR1 SGHVS, CDR2 FQNEAQ. The ends were cut back, 0 bases at V and 3 bases at J, with 8 bases in the middle. The CDR3 runs 15 residues. Remarks on this clonotype: Its antigen is currently unknown.

TCR beta cDNA libraries had unique molecular identifiers. Researchers reported a few hundred thousand cDNA molecules coming from about 0.98 to 11 million T cells. MiXCR, applied by TCRdb to the PCR reads, yields one record per CDR3 protein. The table lists 450,000 to 650,000 distinct CDR3 sequences, 44% of them singletons. The clonotype comes from a girl aged 10 to 17 with multiple sclerosis. The rearrangement joins TRBV7-8 to TRBJ1-4; no clear D gene. The sequencing sample was made of blood. CDR3 bases: TGTGCCAGCAGCTTAGCGGAACAGTCTAATGAAAAACTGTTTTTT. Residues: CASSLAEQSNEKLFF.